This T cell receptor beta chain is drawn from a study of T cell responses to AZD1222 COVID-19 vaccine. This table comes from immunoSEQ multiplex PCR, and its TCRdb copy is limited to in-frame clones, with some not included. Among 65,000 to 85,000 clones listed, roughly 80% were seen once. The V gene end was trimmed by 4 bases and the J gene end by 4 bases; junction bases not matched to a gene: 7. Germline CDR1 and CDR2: PRHDT and FYEKMQ (reference sequence). The CDR3 spans 16 residues. This sequence joins TRBV13 and TRBJ2-5; TRBD2 aligns across 12 bases. The sequencing used peripheral blood, collected on day 0 of AZD1222 vaccination. The sequence was collected from an adult in good health. As DNA, the CDR3 is TGTGCCAGCAGCTCCCGACTAGCGGGGGCTCGAGAGACCCAGTACTTC. This translates into CASSSRLAGARETQYF.